The rows below give T cell receptor beta chains drawn from one sample of a study of T cell repertoires in cytomegalovirus infection. A single record per CDR3 protein comes from TCRdb applying MiXCR to the reads. Of around 170,000 distinct CDR3 sequences in the sample, approximately 14% are singletons; the top ten hold around 27%. Sequencing input: PBMCs. The receptors were sampled from a human donor in good health (CMV status not recorded). Some clones in this sample may be carry-over from other donors' samples. The CDR3 runs from the conserved cysteine through the conserved F or W. The D gene is left open where the match is weak. Only some rows state a clone size, as once, few, many or a class for expanded clones.

d_gene,j_gene,abundance,v_gene,CDR3nt,CDR3aa
TRBD1,TRBJ1-2,many,TRBV7-9,TGTGCCAGCATCTCCGGGACAGGGGGATTTGACTATGGCTACACCTTC,CASISGTGGFDYGYTF
.,TRBJ1-2,many,TRBV4-2,TGTGCCAGCAGCCCAGAAGGGGCACGGGGCTACACCTTC,CASSPEGARGYTF
TRBD2,TRBJ2-3,many,TRBV7-2,TGTGCCAGCAGCTTACTAGCGGGGGGAGACCTCACAGATACGCAGTATTTT,CASSLLAGGDLTDTQYF
.,TRBJ1-4,many,TRBV28,TGTGCCAGCAGGGGGCTCGTTTATGAAAAACTGTTTTTT,CASRGLVYEKLFF
.,TRBJ1-2,few,TRBV29-1,TGCAGCGTTGAACCCCCGGCAGGGTCCGATGGCTACACCTTC,CSVEPPAGSDGYTF
TRBD2,TRBJ2-1,few,TRBV28,TGTGCCTGTCGGGGGGACAATGAGCAGTTCTTC,CACRGDNEQFF
TRBD2,TRBJ2-1,many,TRBV24-1,TGTGCCACCAGTGACCTGGGACTAGCGGGAAGTAGCTACAATGAGCAGTTCTTC,CATSDLGLAGSSYNEQFF
TRBD1,TRBJ1-2,.,TRBV2,TGTGCCAGCAGTGCGACAGGGATTTCCAACTATGGCTACACCTTC,CASSATGISNYGYTF
TRBD1,TRBJ2-7,few,TRBV23-1,TGCGCCAGCAGTCAAGGGACAGGGACCCACGAGCAGTACTTC,CASSQGTGTHEQYF
.,TRBJ1-2,few,TRBV20-1,TGCAGTGCTAGCGAGGGGGGCTATGGCTACACCTTC,CSASEGGYGYTF
TRBD1,TRBJ2-5,few,TRBV28,TGTGCCAGCAGGGGGGGACAGGGGGCGCGGAGAGAGACCCAGTACTTC,CASRGGQGARRETQYF
TRBD1,TRBJ2-6,many,TRBV28,TGTGCCACCTGGACAGGGACCTCTGGGGCCAACGTCCTGACTTTC,CATWTGTSGANVLTF
TRBD1,TRBJ2-7,.,TRBV5-1,TGCGCCAGCAGCCGCGGTCGTCCAGTCCAGGGGGCAGACTACGAGCAGTACTTC,CASSRGRPVQGADYEQYF
.,TRBJ2-1,many,TRBV12-3/TRBV12-4,TGTGCCAGCAGTTTTCGACCGAGCTCCTACAATGAGCAGTTCTTC,CASSFRPSSYNEQFF
TRBD1,TRBJ2-1,few,TRBV28,TGTGCCAGCAGTTCTCCGGGACAGGCTTACAATGAGCAGTTCTTC,CASSSPGQAYNEQFF
TRBD2,TRBJ2-4,many,TRBV7-9,TGTGCCAGCAGCTTACTCGGGACTAGCGGGAGGGCAGGAAACATTCAGTACTTC,CASSLLGTSGRAGNIQYF
TRBD2,TRBJ2-1,.,TRBV18,TGTGCCAGCTCACCCCTAGAGGGTAGCGGGAGAGAGGGTGAGCAGTTCTTC,CASSPLEGSGREGEQFF
.,TRBJ2-3,few,TRBV29-1,TGCAGCGTTCTCCCCCTAGCGCGATACACAGATACGCAGTATTTT,CSVLPLARYTDTQYF
.,TRBJ1-1,.,TRBV20-1,TGCAGTGCTCAACAGGGGAACACTGAAGCTTTCTTT,CSAQQGNTEAFF
TRBD1,TRBJ2-5,few,TRBV29-1,TGCAGCGTTAGGACAGGCTCGCAAGAGACCCAGTACTTC,CSVRTGSQETQYF
TRBD1,TRBJ1-1,many,TRBV7-8,TGTGCCAGCAGCTTAGAGCATTGGACAGGCAAATTTGAAGCTTTCTTT,CASSLEHWTGKFEAFF
TRBD1,TRBJ2-2,.,TRBV5-6,TGTGCCAGCAGCGCAGGGGGCTCGGGCACCGGGGAGCTGTTTTTT,CASSAGGSGTGELFF
.,TRBJ2-5,.,TRBV28,TGTGCCAGCGGAACGTGGCAAGAGACCCAGTACTTC,CASGTWQETQYF
TRBD1,TRBJ1-5,many,TRBV7-2,TGTGCCAGCACCCCCGACAGGGGGGGAGGTCAGCCCCAGCATTTT,CASTPDRGGGQPQHF
.,TRBJ2-5,many,TRBV20-1,TGCAGTGCTAGAGTCATGGGAAAATGGGGGACCCAGTACTTC,CSARVMGKWGTQYF
.,TRBJ1-1,once,TRBV13,TGTGCCAGCAGCCCTCAGACAGCATGGGACACTGAAGCTTTCTTT,CASSPQTAWDTEAFF
.,TRBJ2-6,many,TRBV18,TGTGCCAGCTCACCATTTCAGGGATCAGGGGCCAACGTCCTGACTTTC,CASSPFQGSGANVLTF
TRBD1,TRBJ2-7,few,TRBV19,TGTGCCAGTAGTGAGGGACAGGGAATGGCGGAGCAGTACTTC,CASSEGQGMAEQYF
.,TRBJ2-2,few,TRBV7-3,TGTGCCAGCAGCTTAATGACCCCCGGGGAGCTGTTTTTT,CASSLMTPGELFF